The table lists the clone carrying this T cell receptor (beta chain) with a few counts. Antigen specificity is unknown. The data stem from a study of vaccination and CD4 T cells after COVID-19. Study details: Timing of post-vaccine sample collection was a median around 75 days after dose two, with a range of 14 to 241.

Treatment here: roughly nine-day PBMC culture with coronavirus spike peptide pools or control peptides (ViraFEST assay). V was trimmed by 0 bases and J by 4 bases, leaving 6 bases between them. From germline, CDR1 is SGHAT and CDR2 FQNNGV. The CDR3 is made up of 13 amino acids. Sequenced with the Oncomine TCR Beta short-read assay was DNA taken from cultured CD4+ T cells. Each CDR3 protein is one row after TCRdb ran MiXCR on the PCR reads. The sample shows around 20,000 distinct CDR3 sequences, 35% to 50% of them seen only once. Sample: CD4+ T cells from blood, cultured in vitro, taken after SARS-CoV-2 vaccination. The source is a human donor who had recovered from COVID-19. V is TRBV11-2 and J is TRBJ2-5; weak D call: TRBD1 (5 bases). The CDR3 is CASSLEGPETQYF. The CDR3 DNA reads TGTGCCAGCAGCTTAGAGGGGCCAGAGACCCAGTACTTC.